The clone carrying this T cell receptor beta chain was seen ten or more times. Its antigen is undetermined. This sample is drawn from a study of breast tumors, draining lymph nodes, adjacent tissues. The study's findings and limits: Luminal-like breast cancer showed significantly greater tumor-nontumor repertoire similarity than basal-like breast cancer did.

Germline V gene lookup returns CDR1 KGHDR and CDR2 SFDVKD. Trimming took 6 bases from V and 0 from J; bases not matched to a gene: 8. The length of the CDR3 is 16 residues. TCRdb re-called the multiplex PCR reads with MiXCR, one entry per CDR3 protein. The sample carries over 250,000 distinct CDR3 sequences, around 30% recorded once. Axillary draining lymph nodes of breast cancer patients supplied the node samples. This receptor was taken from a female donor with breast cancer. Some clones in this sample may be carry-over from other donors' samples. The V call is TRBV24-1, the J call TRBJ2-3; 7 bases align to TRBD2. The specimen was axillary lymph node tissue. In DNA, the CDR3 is TGTGCCACCAGTTCCCAGACTAGCAGAAGCACAGATACGCAGTATTTT. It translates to CATSSQTSRSTDTQYF.